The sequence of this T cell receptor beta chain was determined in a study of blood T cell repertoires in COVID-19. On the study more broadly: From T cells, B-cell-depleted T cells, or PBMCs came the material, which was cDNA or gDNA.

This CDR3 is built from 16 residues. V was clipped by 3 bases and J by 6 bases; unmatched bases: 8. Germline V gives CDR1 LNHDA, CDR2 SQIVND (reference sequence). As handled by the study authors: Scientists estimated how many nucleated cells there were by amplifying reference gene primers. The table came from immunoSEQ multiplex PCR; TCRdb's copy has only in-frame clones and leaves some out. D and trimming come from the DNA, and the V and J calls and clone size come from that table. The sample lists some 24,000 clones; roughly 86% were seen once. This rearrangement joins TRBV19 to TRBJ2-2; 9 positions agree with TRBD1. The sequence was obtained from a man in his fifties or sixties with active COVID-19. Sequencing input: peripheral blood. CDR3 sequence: CASSIAGTGFSGELFF. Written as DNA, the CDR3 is TGTGCCAGTAGTATTGCCGGGACAGGGTTCTCCGGGGAGCTGTTTTTT.